What follows is one T cell receptor (beta chain) and its context. This CDR3 is also generated by other DNA sequences in the sample. This entry belongs to a study of cytomegalovirus exposure and HLA in healthy donors. All donors participated as healthy donors of bone marrow. This PCR relied on a set of 60 Vbeta primers and 13 Jbeta primers. Produced via immunoSEQ multiplex PCR; TCRdb's table is partial and in-frame only. The profile shows about 120,000 clones, approximately 80% of them singletons. The V gene's germline CDR1 is SGHNT and CDR2 YENEEA. V lost 5 bases to trimming and J lost 3 bases, with 20 bases between them. There are 16 residues in the CDR3.

Sequencing was done on a sample of PBMCs. The TCR was taken from a young man in good health and CMV-seropositive. The chain has TRBV11-3 and TRBJ2-7; either TRBD1 or TRBD2 may supply D (6 bases each). The CDR3 DNA sequence: TGTGCCAGCAGCCTAGGGGGGCTAGCTCCTCGCTACGAGCAGTACTTC. It codes for CASSLGGLAPRYEQYF.